The rows below give T cell receptor beta chains drawn from one sample of a study of long-term antiretroviral therapy in people with HIV. TCRdb keeps only in-frame clones here, not all; method: immunoSEQ multiplex PCR. The repertoire has about 22,000 clones, 84% of them found once; the top ten carry approximately 20%. The sequencing used unsorted PBMCs, collected 0.1 years before starting antiretroviral therapy. The origin of the receptors is a man aged 18 to 29 with HIV. CDR3s include the opening cysteine and the closing phenylalanine or tryptophan. D genes are given only for firm matches. Some rows have no size entry. The others give once, few or many, or a class for an expanded clone.

V gene	J gene	clone size	D gene	CDR3 DNA	CDR3 protein
TRBV9	TRBJ1-5	.	.	TGTGCCAGCAGCGTAGGGGTGGAAAATAGCAATCAGCCCCAGCATTTT	CASSVGVENSNQPQHF
TRBV19	TRBJ2-5	.	.	TGTGCCAGTAGTAGGACAGAGAGGGAGACCCAGTACTTC	CASSRTERETQYF
TRBV10-3	TRBJ1-5	.	.	TGTGCCATCAGTGATTATAGCAATCAGCCCCAGCATTTT	CAISDYSNQPQHF
TRBV5-4	TRBJ2-1	.	TRBD2	TGTGCCAGCAGCTTACTAGCGACAGCCTCCTACAATGAGCAGTTCTTC	CASSLLATASYNEQFF
TRBV7-8	TRBJ2-1	.	.	TGTGCCAGCAGCCCCCTCCGGTGGGTCGGTAAAGCAGAGCAGTTCTTC	CASSPLRWVGKAEQFF
TRBV15	TRBJ1-2	few	.	TGTGCCACCAGCAGAGGATTCCGGGACGGGGGTAACTATGGCTACACCTTC	CATSRGFRDGGNYGYTF
TRBV6-4	TRBJ2-5	.	TRBD2	TGTGCCAGCAGTGTATATCCCGCGGGGGTAGAGACCCAGTACTTC	CASSVYPAGVETQYF
TRBV15	TRBJ1-2	.	.	TGTGCCACCAGCTTCACTGGGGGTCAGGATGGCTACACCTTC	CATSFTGGQDGYTF
TRBV7-3	TRBJ2-3	.	.	TGTGCCAGCAGCTTTACGCAGTATTTT	CASSFTQYF
TRBV19	TRBJ1-2	.	.	TGTGCCACCCAGGACGGGTACCCGGCGGGCTATGGCTACACCTTC	CATQDGYPAGYGYTF
TRBV11-3	TRBJ2-5	.	.	TGTGCCAGCAGCTTAGGTGGGGTAAACCAAGAGACCCAGTACTTC	CASSLGGVNQETQYF
TRBV19	TRBJ2-7	.	.	TGTGCCAGTAGTATGGGACAACGGGAGCAGTACTTC	CASSMGQREQYF
TRBV18	TRBJ2-5	.	.	TGTGCCAGCTCACCACCGCTAGAGACCCAGTACTTC	CASSPPLETQYF
TRBV4-1	TRBJ2-3	.	TRBD2	TGCGCCAGCAGCCAAGAGGGGCGGGGGGCCACCACAGATACGCAGTATTTT	CASSQEGRGATTDTQYF
TRBV6-1	TRBJ2-7	few	.	TGTGCCAGCTCAGGGGTCCCCGACGGTCCCTACGAGCAGTACTTC	CASSGVPDGPYEQYF
TRBV7-8	TRBJ2-7	once	.	TGTGCCAGCAGGGCGGGGCTGGGGACCTACGAGCAGTACTTC	CASRAGLGTYEQYF
TRBV5-8	TRBJ1-3	.	.	TGTGCCAGCAGCTTAGCGCGGCACACCATATATTTT	CASSLARHTIYF
TRBV9	TRBJ2-3	.	.	TGTGCCAGCAGCCAAGGACAGCAGCACACAGATACGCAGTATTTT	CASSQGQQHTDTQYF
TRBV30	TRBJ1-1	.	.	TGTGCCTGGAGTGGGGAAATAAGAAACACTGAAGCTTTCTTT	CAWSGEIRNTEAFF
TRBV10-3	TRBJ2-3	.	.	TGTGCCATCAGTGAGTCAATGGGGCTTAGCGCAGATACGCAGTATTTT	CAISESMGLSADTQYF
TRBV19	TRBJ2-1	.	TRBD2	TGTGCCAGTAGTGTGACTAGCGGGAGGTACAATGAGCAGTTCTTC	CASSVTSGRYNEQFF
TRBV6-1	TRBJ1-2	.	TRBD1	TGTGCCACCCTAGAACCGGGACAGGGTTCTGGCTACACCTTC	CATLEPGQGSGYTF
TRBV7-2	TRBJ2-3	.	.	TGTGCCAGCAGCTCGCATCAATCAGATACGCAGTATTTT	CASSSHQSDTQYF
TRBV27	TRBJ2-7	.	.	TGTGCCAGCAGTTTGTTTGCGGGGCATAGTAATGAGCAGTACTTC	CASSLFAGHSNEQYF
TRBV9	TRBJ1-4	.	TRBD1	TGTGCCAGCAGCCCAACAGGGGATAATAATGAAAAACTGTTTTTT	CASSPTGDNNEKLFF
TRBV9	TRBJ1-3	.	.	TGTGCCAGCAGTGGGGCAGGGGCCCTCTCTGGAAACACCATATATTTT	CASSGAGALSGNTIYF
TRBV25-1	TRBJ2-2	.	TRBD1	TGTGCCAGCACGGGACAGGGGCACACCGGGGAGCTGTTTTTT	CASTGQGHTGELFF
TRBV28	TRBJ1-2	.	.	TGTGCCAGCAGTTCCTCAGGGGGCTACACCTTC	CASSSSGGYTF
TRBV18	TRBJ2-3	.	TRBD1	TGTGCCAGCTCACCTACCGGGACAGGGCCCCCAGATACGCAGTATTTT	CASSPTGTGPPDTQYF
TRBV5-3	TRBJ1-2	once	TRBD1	TGTGCCAGAAGCTTCTCAGACAGGGGCCGTCTTAACTATGGCTACACCTTC	CARSFSDRGRLNYGYTF
TRBV4-2	TRBJ1-2	medium-sized	.	TGTGCCAGCAGCCCGCAGGGTTTCGGCTACACCTTC	CASSPQGFGYTF
TRBV28	TRBJ2-5	.	TRBD1	TGTGCCAGCAGTTCCATGGGGACAGGTAACCAAGAGACCCAGTACTTC	CASSSMGTGNQETQYF
TRBV15	TRBJ2-2	few	TRBD2	TGTGCCACCAAAGAGGATAGCGGGGGGGCGACCGGGGAGCTGTTTTTT	CATKEDSGGATGELFF
TRBV6-6	TRBJ2-5	once	.	TGTGCCGTCGAAGGGGTGCCAACTCGTCGGGGGACCCAGTACTTC	CAVEGVPTRRGTQYF
TRBV11-2	TRBJ2-7	once	TRBD2	TGTGCCAGCAGCCCTAGACTAGCGGGGCTCTCCTACGAGCAGTACTTC	CASSPRLAGLSYEQYF
TRBV18	TRBJ1-2	.	.	TGTGCCAGCTCACCCACAACCCTGGGCCAGGTTGGCTACACCTTC	CASSPTTLGQVGYTF
TRBV15	TRBJ2-1	.	.	TGTGCCACCAGCAGAGGGTCGGGGGGCTTAGAGGGCAATGAGCAGTTCTTC	CATSRGSGGLEGNEQFF
TRBV27	TRBJ1-2	.	TRBD1	TGTGCCAGCAGTCCCGGGACAGGGGACCCCTATGGCTACACCTTC	CASSPGTGDPYGYTF
TRBV5-6	TRBJ1-4	.	.	TGTGCCAGCAGCTCGTCCGGCGGAGTTAATGAAAAACTGTTTTTT	CASSSSGGVNEKLFF
TRBV25-1	TRBJ2-4	.	.	TGTGCCAGCAGTGGTAGGGACGTACCTATAGCCAAAAACATTCAGTACTTC	CASSGRDVPIAKNIQYF
TRBV7-9	TRBJ2-3	few	.	TGTGCCAGCAGCTTTACTAGTAGAACAGATACGCAGTATTTT	CASSFTSRTDTQYF
TRBV5-1	TRBJ2-5	.	.	TGCGCCAGCAGGGTGGGAGTGGGAGAGACCCAGTACTTC	CASRVGVGETQYF
TRBV30	TRBJ1-1	.	TRBD1	TGTGCCTGGAGTGGATCCGGGGCAGGGGGCGGACAAGCTTTCTTT	CAWSGSGAGGGQAFF
TRBV14	TRBJ1-2	.	TRBD1	TGTGCCAGCAGCCGGACAGGGGGCGGCTATGGCTACACCTTC	CASSRTGGGYGYTF
TRBV11-2	TRBJ2-1	.	.	TGTGCCAGCAGTCCTGGGGACGTAGTGGGCAATGAGCAGTTCTTC	CASSPGDVVGNEQFF
TRBV15	TRBJ1-3	.	.	TGTGCCACCAGCAGAGATGTCGGGAGGAGTGGAAACACCATATATTTT	CATSRDVGRSGNTIYF
TRBV27	TRBJ2-7	few	.	TGTGCCAGCAGTCCCTTTGCTTCCTACGAGCAGTACTTC	CASSPFASYEQYF
TRBV30	TRBJ2-1	.	TRBD2	TGTGCCTGGAGTTCCGGGACTAGCGGGCCCGATGAGCAGTTCTTC	CAWSSGTSGPDEQFF
TRBV11-3	TRBJ2-7	.	TRBD1	TGTGCCAGCACCGGGCACCAAGACCTAGACAGGGGCGAAAATGAGCAGTACTTC	CASTGHQDLDRGENEQYF
TRBV6-1	TRBJ2-5	.	TRBD1	TGTGCCAGCAGTGGGACAGGGGGTATAGAGACCCAGTACTTC	CASSGTGGIETQYF
TRBV27	TRBJ2-3	.	.	TGTGCCAGCAGTTCAGAACCACGCACAGATACGCAGTATTTT	CASSSEPRTDTQYF
TRBV7-9	TRBJ2-6	.	.	TGTGCCAGCAGTTATGGGGCCAACGTCCTGACTTTC	CASSYGANVLTF
TRBV11-2	TRBJ1-2	.	.	TGTGCCAGCAGCTCGCTGCTGGTTTACGGCTACACCTTC	CASSSLLVYGYTF
TRBV5-4	TRBJ2-3	.	.	TGTGCCAGCAGACCGGGGGGCACAGATACGCAGTATTTT	CASRPGGTDTQYF
TRBV19	TRBJ2-3	.	.	TGTGCCAGTGGGGGTCGGGGCACAGATACGCAGTATTTT	CASGGRGTDTQYF